These 9 T cell receptor beta chains originate from one sample sequenced in a study of identical twins. TCRdb re-called the 5' RACE reads through MiXCR, storing one row per CDR3 protein. This repertoire shows around 650,000 distinct CDR3 sequences, just over 7% found once; its top ten account for about 1.6%. These data are also associated with another study on yellow fever vaccine responses in identical twins.

Sequencing was carried out using PBMCs. All receptors come from a woman between 18 and 30 years old in good health.

This clonotype was counted ten times or more. CDR3 sequence: CSASSGGYNEQFF. In DNA form, the CDR3 reads TGCAGCGCATCTAGCGGAGGATACAATGAGCAGTTCTTC. The chain employs TRBV29-1 and TRBJ2-1, with TRBD2 matching 7 bases. V trimming: 7 bases; J trimming: 4 bases; junction bases outside the gene matches: 7. The CDR3 totals 13 residues. Germline values: CDR1 SQVTM, CDR2 ANQGSEA.

There are a few counts of this clonotype. This chain uses TRBV25-1 with TRBJ1-2; maybe TRBD1 (5 bases). Germline CDR1 reads MGHDK; CDR2 reads SYGVNS. The CDR3 has 14 residues. The germline V and J ends were trimmed by 3 bases and 3 bases, with 11 bases remaining between them. The CDR3 spells CASSDPAGHYGYTF. The CDR3 region has the DNA TGTGCCAGCAGTGACCCCGCAGGGCACTATGGCTACACCTTC.

V is TRBV27 and J is TRBJ1-2; 10 positions match TRBD1. This CDR3 contains 12 residues. Germline-derived CDR1 and CDR2 are MNHEY and SMNVEV (reference sequence). V dropped 6 bases and J dropped 8; count of bases not matched to a gene: 3. CDR3 region: CASRGQGGGYTF. The CDR3 DNA follows: TGTGCCAGCAGAGGACAGGGGGGGGGCTACACCTTC.

This clonotype was counted many times. The chain joins TRBV5-1 to TRBJ1-1; unclear D gene. Germline lookup yields CDR1 SGHRS and CDR2 YFSETQ. Trimming removed 3 bases at V and 1 base at J, with 10 bases between. CDR3 length equals 14 residues. The CDR3 sequence is CASSSGYRNTEAFF. In DNA form, the CDR3 reads TGCGCCAGCAGCTCGGGCTACCGGAACACTGAAGCTTTCTTT.

This clonotype was seen ten or more times. The CDR3 coding sequence is TGTGCCAGCAGCCAAGATTTGGCAGGAAGCGGCTACACCTTC. It translates to CASSQDLAGSGYTF. J is TRBJ1-2 and V is TRBV3-1; D is unclear. Trimming left V 0 bases short and J 8 bases short, with 13 bases between. The germline CDR1 and CDR2 sequences are LGHDT and YNNKEL (reference sequence). The CDR3 extends over 14 amino acids. The variable domain in full, completed from reference TRBV3-1 and TRBJ1-2, reads DTAVSQTPKYLVTQMGNDKSIKCEQNLGHDTMYWYKQDSKKFLKIMFSYNNKELIINETVPNRFSPKSPDKAHLNLHINSLELGDSAVYFCASSQDLAGSGYTFGSGTRLTVV.

This clonotype was found a few times. The chain couples TRBV6-2 or TRBV6-3 to TRBJ2-1, with 9 bases that match TRBD2. V was clipped by 6 bases and J by 6 bases; unmatched bases: 12. This CDR3 has 16 residues. Germline CDR1 and CDR2: MNHEY and SVGEGT. This CDR3 is CASSPPLAGASNEQFF. CDR3 DNA sequence: TGTGCCAGCAGCCCGCCCTTAGCGGGAGCCTCCAATGAGCAGTTCTTC.

This chain uses TRBV3-1 with TRBJ1-1, with a tentative D call TRBD1 (6 bases). The CDR3 has 19 residues. Trimming removed 4 bases at V and 2 bases at J, with 26 bases between. CDR1 and CDR2 from the germline V gene are LGHDT and YNNKEL (reference sequence). CDR3 DNA sequence: TGTGCCAGCAGCCCAAAACGCCCGGGGGGCGGGGAGTTAAACACTGAAGCTTTCTTT. Protein product: CASSPKRPGGGELNTEAFF.

This clonotype was seen a few times. The J gene is TRBJ1-1, the V gene TRBV11-1; D not resolved. The CDR3 sequence is 13 residues long. Germline V CDR1 and CDR2: SGHAT, FQDESV (reference sequence). Trimming removed 1 base at V and 6 bases at J, with 9 bases between. The CDR3 loop is CASSLGGFAEAFF. DNA for the CDR3: TGTGCCAGCAGCTTAGGAGGTTTTGCTGAAGCTTTCTTT.

This clonotype was picked up a small number of times. This chain joins TRBV5-1 and TRBJ1-1; D is unclear. Trimming took 4 bases from V and 3 from J, leaving 16 bases between them. The CDR3 consists of 15 residues. Germline V CDR1 and CDR2: SGHRS, YFSETQ. The CDR3 coding sequence is TGCGCCAGCAGCCCAGAAGTTGGGCCCGACACTGAAGCTTTCTTT. The encoded protein is CASSPEVGPDTEAFF.